Listed here are 7 T cell receptor beta chains from one sample, sequenced in a study of cytomegalovirus exposure and HLA in healthy donors. 13 Jbeta primers and 60 Vbeta primers were used for the PCR. TCRdb's copy holds only in-frame clones and misses some; the assay was immunoSEQ multiplex PCR. The table shows roughly 140,000 clones, with 70% to 80% occurring only once. The specimen was PBMCs. The source is a man in his fifties or sixties in good health and CMV-seropositive.

This clone was seen just once. This chain links TRBV5-4 with TRBJ2-6; the match to TRBD1 covers 12 bases. V was clipped by 4 bases and J by 0 bases; unmatched bases: 11. The CDR3 totals 20 residues. CDR1 is SGHNT and CDR2 is YYREEE in the germline V gene (reference sequence). CDR3 loop: CASSNRDRGLGSSGANVLTF. The DNA of the CDR3 is TGTGCCAGCAGCAACCGGGACAGGGGGCTAGGAAGCTCTGGGGCCAACGTCCTGACTTTC.

Only a few counts were recorded for this clone. This sequence joins TRBV4-1 and TRBJ1-6, with a weak D call TRBD1 (5 bases). The ends were cut back, 0 bases at V and 12 bases at J, with 18 bases in the middle. CDR1 and CDR2 from the germline V gene are MGHRA and YSYEKL. The CDR3 extends over 16 amino acids. The CDR3 nucleotides read TGCGCCAGCAGCCAAGATTTTGGGCAGGGTAGTTTACCCCTCCACTTT. Translated: CASSQDFGQGSLPLHF.

The chain has TRBV7-6 and TRBJ2-3; TRBD2 agrees at 10 bases. The CDR3 is 19 amino acids. V was clipped by 4 bases and J by 7 bases; unmatched bases: 20. Germline lookup yields CDR1 SGHVS and CDR2 FNYEAQ. As DNA, the CDR3 is TGTGCCAGCAGCTCCCCCCTGCCTAGCGGGAGTCCCGAACTTTATACGCAGTATTTT. Amino acid sequence: CASSSPLPSGSPELYTQYF.

With respect to this clone: The sample holds other DNA sequences that translate to the same CDR3. This chain connects TRBV5-1 to TRBJ2-5, with 8 bases aligning to TRBD1. The CDR3 length is 13 residues. CDR1 is SGHRS, CDR2 YFSETQ, per germline. V trimming: 0 bases; J trimming: 5 bases; junction bases outside the gene matches: 0. The CDR3 reads CASSLGQGETQYF. CDR3 in DNA: TGCGCCAGCAGCTTGGGACAGGGGGAGACCCAGTACTTC.

This clone was found a few times. The chain couples TRBV11-2 to TRBJ1-3; a possible D gene is TRBD1 (5 bases). Trimming took off 1 base at V and 2 bases at J, with 12 bases between the two ends. This CDR3 comprises 16 residues. Germline V lookup: CDR1 SGHAT, CDR2 FQNNGV. CDR3 nucleotides: TGTGCCAGCAGCTTAGCAGGGTATAGCCCTGGAAACACCATATATTTT. Protein product: CASSLAGYSPGNTIYF.

The chain joins TRBV7-2 to TRBJ2-7, with TRBD2 matching over 9 bases. Looked up from germline, CDR1 is SGHTA and CDR2 is FQGNSA. V dropped 4 bases and J dropped 2; count of bases not matched to a gene: 3. This CDR3 is 14 amino acids long. The CDR3 coding sequence is TGTGCCAGCAGCTCGGGACTAGCCCCCTACGAGCAGTACTTC. This gives the protein CASSSGLAPYEQYF.

In this sample, this clone turned up many times. The V call is TRBV6-4, the J call TRBJ2-6, with D maybe TRBD1 (5 bases). Germline CDR1 reads MRHNA; CDR2 reads SNTAGT. The CDR3 sequence is 17 residues long. Trimming removed 2 bases from V and 0 bases from J, with 11 bases in between. In nucleotides, the CDR3 is TGTGCCAGCAGTGACACAGGTTCGAGCTCTGGGGCCAACGTCCTGACTTTC. Protein sequence: CASSDTGSSSGANVLTF.